A single sample gave rise to the 12 T cell receptor beta chains below, sequenced in a study of vaccination effects on CD4 cells after COVID-19. The antigens of these receptors remain unknown. Before sequencing, viral peptide pools were used by the ViraFEST assay to expand antigen-specific CD4+ T cells. CD4+ T cells were isolated after 10 days of culture. In the vaccine recipients, nucleocapsid antibodies were negative and there was no prior SARS-CoV-2 infection. Using immunoSEQ multiplex PCR, the repertoire was profiled, and TCRdb retains in-frame clones only, with some absent. The sample shows tens of thousands of clones, around 68% of them seen only once. The specimen was CD4+ T cells from PBMCs cultured with HCoV-NL63 spike peptides, collected before COVID-19 vaccination. These receptors all come from a human donor who received a COVID-19 vaccine.

The V gene is TRBV9, the J gene TRBJ2-7; D unclear. Deletions cut 7 bases from V and 0 bases from J, with 11 bases between. CDR1 is SGDLS, CDR2 YYNGEE, per germline. The CDR3 contains 13 residues. The CDR3 loop is CASGKTSSYEQYF. CDR3 DNA sequence: TGTGCCAGCGGGAAGACGAGCTCCTACGAGCAGTACTTC. Looking up the rest from reference TRBV9 and TRBJ2-7 gives the full variable domain: DSGVTQTPKHLITATGQRVTLRCSPRSGDLSVYWYQQSLDQGLQFLIQYYNGEERAKGNILERFSAQQFPDLHSELNLSSLELGDSALYFCASGKTSSYEQYFGPGTRLTVT.

This chain links TRBV6-5 with TRBJ2-3; D possibly corresponds to TRBD2 (6 bases). The V gene's germline CDR1 is MNHEY and CDR2 SVGAGI. CDR3 size: 14 residues. Trimming stripped 2 bases from V and 4 bases from J, with 10 bases between. In DNA form, the CDR3 reads TGTGCCAGCAGTTACAGGAGGGCCGCAGATACGCAGTATTTT. Amino acid sequence: CASSYRRAADTQYF.

The chain uses TRBV11-2 and TRBJ2-5, with 11 bases matching TRBD2. This CDR3 has 17 amino acids. Trimming removed 3 bases from V and 5 bases from J; junction bases left unmatched: 11. CDR1 and CDR2 (germline): SGHAT, FQNNGV. CDR3 protein: CASSFTRASGGLETQYF. In DNA, the CDR3 is TGTGCCAGCAGCTTTACCCGGGCTAGCGGGGGGCTGGAGACCCAGTACTTC.

CDR3 nucleotide sequence: TGTGCCAGCAGCTTGAGGCGACTAGCGGGACCCCTTTTGACCTACGAGCAGTACTTC. It is translated as CASSLRRLAGPLLTYEQYF. The chain is built from TRBV11-2 and TRBJ2-7; the match to TRBD2 covers 11 bases. CDR3 length: 19 residues. The V and J ends lost 3 bases and 2 bases, in that order; junction bases with no gene match: 15. The germline V gene has CDR1 SGHAT and CDR2 FQNNGV.

The rearrangement links TRBV15 to TRBJ2-4; D unclear. The length of the CDR3 is 13 residues. Germline V gene data show CDR1 as LNHNV and CDR2 as YYDKDF (reference sequence). Trimming cost V 9 bases and J 8 bases, with 17 bases left between them. The CDR3 sequence: CATSRPSEDIQYF. CDR3 nucleotide sequence: TGTGCCACAAGCCGACCTAGTGAAGACATTCAGTACTTC.

This chain uses TRBV5-5 with TRBJ2-7; maybe TRBD1 (5 bases). Trimming shortened V by 7 bases and J by 4 bases, and 12 bases separated the two germline ends. The CDR3 spans 12 residues. Germline CDR1 reads SGHKS; CDR2 reads YYEKEE (reference sequence). CDR3: CASRQGFYEQYF. CDR3 bases: TGTGCCAGCCGGCAGGGCTTTTACGAGCAGTACTTC.

The chain joins TRBV9 to TRBJ2-3, with TRBD2 as a possible D gene (5 bases). Germline assignment: CDR1 SGDLS and CDR2 YYNGEE. There are 14 residues in the CDR3. V lost 0 bases and J lost 0, with 5 bases in between. CDR3 DNA sequence: TGTGCCAGCAGCGTAGGGACTAGCACAGATACGCAGTATTTT. It yields the protein CASSVGTSTDTQYF. Looking up the rest from reference TRBV9 and TRBJ2-3 gives the full variable domain: DSGVTQTPKHLITATGQRVTLRCSPRSGDLSVYWYQQSLDQGLQFLIQYYNGEERAKGNILERFSAQQFPDLHSELNLSSLELGDSALYFCASSVGTSTDTQYFGPGTRLTVL.

With regard to this clone: At one of its ends the junction is not consistent with the germline gene, which may arise from a read error. The chain carries TRBV7-7 and TRBJ2-5; the D gene is possibly TRBD2 (6 bases). Germline CDR1 SSHAT, CDR2 FNYEAQ (reference sequence). The CDR3 is 16 residues long. Here the CDR3 DNA reads TGTGCCAGCAGTTCCATCCCGGGGACGTCGGGGGAGAGCCAGTACTTC. It yields the protein CASSSIPGTSGESQYF.

The CDR3, as DNA: TGTGCCAGCAGTGAGAGTTTCGGGGGACTAGCGGGAGGTACCGGGGAGCTGTTTTTT. Its protein is CASSESFGGLAGGTGELFF. The chain combines TRBV6-1 with TRBJ2-2, with 15 bases fitting TRBD2. Germline V CDR1 and CDR2: MNHNS, SASEGT. V dropped 3 bases and J dropped 5; count of bases not matched to a gene: 10. This CDR3 comprises 19 residues.

V is TRBV29-1 and J is TRBJ1-2; tentatively, D is TRBD1 (5 bases). Between the trimmed V and J ends, which lost 4 bases and 0 bases, there was a span of 15 bases. Germline V gives CDR1 SQVTM, CDR2 ANQGSEA. This CDR3 is built from 15 residues. CDR3: CSVGGTWGSNYGYTF. The CDR3 DNA reads as TGCAGCGTTGGAGGGACTTGGGGGTCTAACTATGGCTACACCTTC. The variable domain in full, with the rest retrieved from reference TRBV29-1 and TRBJ1-2, is SAVISQKPSRDICQRGTSLTIQCQVDSQVTMMFWYRQQPGQSLTLIATANQGSEATYESGFVIDKFPISRPNLTFSTLTVSNMSPEDSSIYLCSVGGTWGSNYGYTFGSGTRLTVV.

On this clone: One end of the junction varies from germline; a read error may be responsible. The chain combines TRBV15 with TRBJ1-1; a weak D match, TRBD1 (5 bases). Per germline, CDR1 LNHNV and CDR2 YYDKDF (reference sequence). The CDR3 extends over 13 amino acids. This CDR3 is CATSRDLQGLRTF. CDR3 DNA sequence: TGTGCCACCAGCAGAGATCTGCAGGGTCTGAGGACCTTT.

This clone was picked up one time. The V call is TRBV29-1, the J call TRBJ2-1; weak D call: TRBD1 (5 bases). Germline V lookup: CDR1 SQVTM, CDR2 ANQGSEA. The CDR3 has 13 amino acids. Trimming left V 6 bases short and J 5 bases short, with 14 bases between. CDR3 sequence: CSVIRDRHNEQFF. The CDR3 DNA follows: TGCAGCGTAATCCGAGACAGACACAATGAGCAGTTCTTC.